This record covers a single TCR beta chain. The antigen is not known. Sequenced by immunoSEQ multiplex PCR; TCRdb stores in-frame clones only, minus some. The data hold about 38,000 clones, with about 80% observed a single time. This entry comes from a study of memory CD4+ T cells and cytomegalovirus serostatus. Background on the study: Donors were healthy Belgian adults, fewer than ten CMV seropositive and around 23 seronegative.

Single viable CD3+CD4+CD8-CD45RO+ cells were sorted as the memory CD4+ T cells. The CDR3 runs 14 residues. In germline, CDR1 is MDHEN, CDR2 SYDVKM. V gave up 6 bases and J gave up 1 base, with 10 bases separating them. The study, taken as a whole, reports: Suggested: most of the CMV-linked TCR signature lies in CD4+ memory cells.

The chain has TRBV28 and TRBJ1-3, with D maybe TRBD1 (5 bases). Sequencing used memory CD4+ T cells from blood. The TCR comes from an adult in good health and CMV-seropositive. Here the CDR3 reads CASSLGTSGNTIYF. The CDR3 DNA is TGTGCCAGCAGCCTCGGGACTTCTGGAAACACCATATATTTT.